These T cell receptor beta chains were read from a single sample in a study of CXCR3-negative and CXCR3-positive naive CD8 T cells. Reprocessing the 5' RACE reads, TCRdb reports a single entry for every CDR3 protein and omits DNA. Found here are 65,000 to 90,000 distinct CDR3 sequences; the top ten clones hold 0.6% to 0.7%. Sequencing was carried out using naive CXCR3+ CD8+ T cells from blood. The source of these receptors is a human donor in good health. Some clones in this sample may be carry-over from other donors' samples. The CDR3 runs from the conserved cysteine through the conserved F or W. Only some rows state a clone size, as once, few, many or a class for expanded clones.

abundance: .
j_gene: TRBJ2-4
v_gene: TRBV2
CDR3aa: CASRDGTKNIQYF

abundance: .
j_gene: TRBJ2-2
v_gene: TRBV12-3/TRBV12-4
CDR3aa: CASRYRVAGSTGTGELFF

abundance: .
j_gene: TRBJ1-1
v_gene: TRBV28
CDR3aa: CASSLMNTEAFF

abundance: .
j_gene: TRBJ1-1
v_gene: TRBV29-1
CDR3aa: CSVPAMNTEAFF

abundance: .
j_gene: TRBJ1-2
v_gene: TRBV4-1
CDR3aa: CASSPGTLVPYGYTF

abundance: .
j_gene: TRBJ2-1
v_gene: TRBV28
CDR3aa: CASSLGRYNEQFF

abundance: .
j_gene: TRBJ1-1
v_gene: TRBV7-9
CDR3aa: CASSSIRTQGNTEAFF

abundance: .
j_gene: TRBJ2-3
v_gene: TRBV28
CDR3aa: CASSFPPVGARTDTQYF

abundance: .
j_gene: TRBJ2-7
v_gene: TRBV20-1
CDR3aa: CSARDADRGNYEQYF

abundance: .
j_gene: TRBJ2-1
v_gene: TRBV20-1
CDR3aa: CSARDFITNEQFF

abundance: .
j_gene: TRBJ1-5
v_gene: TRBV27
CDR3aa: CASRLSGTGGDQPQHF

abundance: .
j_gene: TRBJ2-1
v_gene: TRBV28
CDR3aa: CASTLANEQFF

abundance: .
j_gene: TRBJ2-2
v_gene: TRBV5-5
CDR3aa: CASSLKPSGSSSGELFF

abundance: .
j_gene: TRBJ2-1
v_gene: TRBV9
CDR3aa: CASSIEVYNEQFF

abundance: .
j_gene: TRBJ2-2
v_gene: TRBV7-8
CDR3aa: CASSPWTSGLGELFF

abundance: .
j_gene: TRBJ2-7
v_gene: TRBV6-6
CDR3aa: CASSPPAIHEQYF

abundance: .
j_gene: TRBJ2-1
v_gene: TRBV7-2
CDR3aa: CASSTSGGNAYNEQFF

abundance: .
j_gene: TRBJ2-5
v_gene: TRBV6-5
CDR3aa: CASSYGGAETQYF

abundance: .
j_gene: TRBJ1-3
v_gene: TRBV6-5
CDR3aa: CASSDSNRGRTGNTIYF

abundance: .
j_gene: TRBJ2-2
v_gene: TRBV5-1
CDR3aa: CASSLGQGIGGELFF

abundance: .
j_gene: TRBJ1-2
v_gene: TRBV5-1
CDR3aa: CASSSATGVRYGYTF

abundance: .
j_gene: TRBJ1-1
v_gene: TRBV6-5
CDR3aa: CASRRSYTEAFF

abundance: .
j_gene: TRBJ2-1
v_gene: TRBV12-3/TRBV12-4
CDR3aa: CASIPGLAGNEQFF

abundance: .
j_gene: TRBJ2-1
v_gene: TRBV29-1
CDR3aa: CSVPVGNEQFF

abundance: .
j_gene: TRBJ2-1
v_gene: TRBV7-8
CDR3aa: CASRPASGRAFEQFF

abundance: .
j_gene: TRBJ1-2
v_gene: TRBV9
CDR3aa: CASSPAGGLYGYTF

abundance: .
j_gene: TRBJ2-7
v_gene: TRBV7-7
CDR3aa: CASSPNTGSYEQYF

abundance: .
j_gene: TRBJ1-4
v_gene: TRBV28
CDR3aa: CASTRRRGTANEKLFF

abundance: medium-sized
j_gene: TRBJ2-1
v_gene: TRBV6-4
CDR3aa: CASSGGAHNEQFF

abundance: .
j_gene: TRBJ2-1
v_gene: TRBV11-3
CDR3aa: CASSLAGEMWHEQFF

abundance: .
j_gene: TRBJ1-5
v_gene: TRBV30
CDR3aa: CAWSYGGSGQPQHF

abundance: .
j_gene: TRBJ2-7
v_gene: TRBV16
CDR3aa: CASTPLRVSDEQYF

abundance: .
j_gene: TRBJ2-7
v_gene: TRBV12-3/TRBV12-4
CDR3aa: CASSFDGAYEQYF

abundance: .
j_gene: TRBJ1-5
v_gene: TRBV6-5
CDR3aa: CASSGGPANQPQHF

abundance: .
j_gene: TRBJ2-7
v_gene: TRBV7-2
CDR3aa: CASSLEWGQYEQYF

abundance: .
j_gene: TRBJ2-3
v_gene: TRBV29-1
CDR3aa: CSVQGASTDTQYF

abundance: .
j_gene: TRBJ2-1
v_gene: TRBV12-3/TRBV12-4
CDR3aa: CASSFKGTPSSYNEQFF

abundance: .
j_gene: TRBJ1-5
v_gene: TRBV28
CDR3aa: CASSSTGGDEPQHF

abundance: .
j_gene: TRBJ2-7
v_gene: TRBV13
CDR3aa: CASSSGQPRNEQYF

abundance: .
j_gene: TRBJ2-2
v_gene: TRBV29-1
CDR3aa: CSVEVGGTNTGELFF

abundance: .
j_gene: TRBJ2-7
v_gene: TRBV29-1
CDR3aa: CSVEGLQGIPYEQYF

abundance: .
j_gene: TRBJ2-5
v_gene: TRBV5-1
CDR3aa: CASSSGEGQETQYF

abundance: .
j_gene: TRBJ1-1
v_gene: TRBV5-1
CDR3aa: CASSSAGYGTEAFF

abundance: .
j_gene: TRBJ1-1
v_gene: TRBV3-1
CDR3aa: CASSQFPQNTEAFF

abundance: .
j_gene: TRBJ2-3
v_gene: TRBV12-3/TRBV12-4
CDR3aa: CASTPGAGPHRDTQYF

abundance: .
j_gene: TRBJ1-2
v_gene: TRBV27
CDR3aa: CASSTRQDAYGYTF

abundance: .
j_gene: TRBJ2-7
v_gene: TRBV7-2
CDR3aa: CASEGDLGSLYEQYF

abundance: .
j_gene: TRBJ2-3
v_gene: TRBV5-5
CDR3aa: CASSLGTSVPDTQYF

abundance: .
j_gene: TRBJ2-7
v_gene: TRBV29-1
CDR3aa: CSVVTSGVYEQYF

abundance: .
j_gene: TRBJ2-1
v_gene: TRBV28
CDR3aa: CASSFAREGAGYNEQFF